This T cell receptor (beta chain) was captured by sequencing in a study of blood T cell repertoires in COVID-19. The CDR3 is 15 residues long. V dropped 0 bases and J dropped 2 bases, with 10 bases sitting between them. The V gene's germline CDR1 is SGDLS and CDR2 YYNGEE. The table came from immunoSEQ multiplex PCR; TCRdb's copy has only in-frame clones and leaves some out. This sample has 450,000 to 500,000 clones, with 80% to 90% found just once. This receptor was taken from a woman aged 60-70 years who had recovered from COVID-19. The chain is built from TRBV9 and TRBJ2-3; possible D gene TRBD2, 5 bases. The sequenced sample was PBMCs or T cells enriched from blood (not recorded which). The CDR3 protein is CASSVEIGDTDTQYF. The CDR3 nucleotides read TGTGCCAGCAGCGTAGAAATCGGGGACACAGATACGCAGTATTTT.